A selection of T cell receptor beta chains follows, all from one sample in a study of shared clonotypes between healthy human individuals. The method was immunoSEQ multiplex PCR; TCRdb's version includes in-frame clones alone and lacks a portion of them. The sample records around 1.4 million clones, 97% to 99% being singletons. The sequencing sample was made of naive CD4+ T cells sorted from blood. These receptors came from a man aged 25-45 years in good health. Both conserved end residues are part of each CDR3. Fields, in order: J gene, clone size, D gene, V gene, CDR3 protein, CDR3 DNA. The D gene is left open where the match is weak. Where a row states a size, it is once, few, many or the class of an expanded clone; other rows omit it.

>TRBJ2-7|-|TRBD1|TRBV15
CATTKRQGAYEQYF
TGTGCCACCACCAAGAGACAGGGGGCCTACGAGCAGTACTTC
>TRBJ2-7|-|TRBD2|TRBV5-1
CASTPTSGSPYEQYF
TGCGCCAGCACCCCGACTAGCGGGAGTCCCTACGAGCAGTACTTC
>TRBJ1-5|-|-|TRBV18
CASSPKGGRSNQPQHF
TGTGCCAGCTCACCAAAGGGGGGACGTAGCAATCAGCCCCAGCATTTT
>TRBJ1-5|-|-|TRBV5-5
CASSKTQGTQPQHF
TGTGCCAGCAGCAAAACACAGGGTACACAGCCCCAGCATTTT
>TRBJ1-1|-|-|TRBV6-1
CASRDRTNTEAFF
TGTGCCAGCAGGGACAGAACGAACACTGAAGCTTTCTTT
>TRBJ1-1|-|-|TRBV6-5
CASSPRQQNTEAFF
TGTGCCAGCAGTCCCAGACAGCAGAACACTGAAGCTTTCTTT
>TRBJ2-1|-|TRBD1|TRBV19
CATETGGWNEQFF
TGTGCCACCGAGACAGGGGGCTGGAATGAGCAGTTCTTC
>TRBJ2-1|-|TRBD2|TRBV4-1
CASSRGGTSGRSEQFF
TGCGCCAGCAGCCGAGGAGGGACTAGCGGGAGGAGCGAGCAGTTCTTC
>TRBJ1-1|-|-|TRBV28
CASSLWSGQGAFF
TGTGCCAGCAGTCTCTGGTCCGGGCAAGGAGCTTTCTTT
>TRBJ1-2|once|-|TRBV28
CASNPTGAKGSFYTF
TGTGCCAGCAACCCCACCGGGGCGAAAGGTTCTTTCTACACCTTC
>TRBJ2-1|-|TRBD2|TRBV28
CASSLLAGAGSYNEQFF
TGTGCCAGCAGTTTACTCGCGGGAGCAGGGTCCTACAATGAGCAGTTCTTC
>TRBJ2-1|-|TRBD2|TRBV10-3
CAISDPTSGLDEQFF
TGTGCCATCAGTGATCCTACTAGCGGCCTCGATGAGCAGTTCTTC
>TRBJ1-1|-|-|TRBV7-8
CASSLGGRLNTEAFF
TGTGCCAGCAGCTTAGGGGGACGGTTGAACACTGAAGCTTTCTTT
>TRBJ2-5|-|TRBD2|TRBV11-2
CASSLVAGGGVQETQYF
TGTGCCAGCAGCTTAGTAGCGGGGGGTGGCGTCCAAGAGACCCAGTACTTC
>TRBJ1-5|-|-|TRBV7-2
CASSLAGGAQQPQHF
TGTGCCAGCAGCCTAGCTGGAGGGGCTCAACAGCCCCAGCATTTT
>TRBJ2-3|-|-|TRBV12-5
CASGSWDTQYF
TGTGCTAGTGGTTCCTGGGATACGCAGTATTTT
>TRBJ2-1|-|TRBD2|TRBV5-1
CASSLVAGSGNEQFF
TGCGCCAGCAGCTTGGTAGCGGGAAGTGGAAATGAGCAGTTCTTC
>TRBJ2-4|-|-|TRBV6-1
CASMGLNIQYF
TGTGCCAGCATGGGCCTAAACATTCAGTACTTC
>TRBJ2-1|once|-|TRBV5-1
CASSTRSLDEQFF
TGCGCCAGCAGCACGAGGTCCTTAGATGAGCAGTTCTTC
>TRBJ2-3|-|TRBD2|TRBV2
CASSEMAGATDTQYF
TGTGCCAGCAGTGAAATGGCGGGAGCCACAGATACGCAGTATTTT
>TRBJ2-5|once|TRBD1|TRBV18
CASSPLRQGATQYF
TGTGCCAGCTCACCTTTAAGACAGGGAGCGACCCAGTACTTC
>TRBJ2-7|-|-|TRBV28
CASSWTDLSYEQYF
TGTGCCAGCAGTTGGACGGATCTTTCCTACGAGCAGTACTTC
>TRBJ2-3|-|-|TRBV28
CASALKTDTQYF
TGTGCCAGCGCCCTCAAGACAGATACGCAGTATTTT
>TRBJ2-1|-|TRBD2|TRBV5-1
CASATSGSSYNEQFF
TGCGCCAGCGCTACTAGCGGGAGTAGCTACAATGAGCAGTTCTTC
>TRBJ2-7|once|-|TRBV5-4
CASTAPGRDAIGEQYF
TGTGCCAGCACCGCTCCGGGCCGTGACGCGATTGGGGAGCAGTACTTC
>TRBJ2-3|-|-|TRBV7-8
CASSLRYPADTQYF
TGTGCCAGCAGCTTACGCTACCCGGCAGATACGCAGTATTTT
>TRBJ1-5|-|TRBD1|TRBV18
CASSPTGEAQHF
TGTGCCAGCTCACCAACAGGGGAGGCCCAGCATTTT
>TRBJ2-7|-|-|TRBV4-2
CASSPEQTLYEQYF
TGTGCCAGCAGCCCGGAACAAACACTCTACGAGCAGTACTTC
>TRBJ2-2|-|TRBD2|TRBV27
CASLGWASGSYTGELFF
TGTGCCAGCCTCGGGTGGGCTAGCGGGAGTTATACCGGGGAGCTGTTTTTT
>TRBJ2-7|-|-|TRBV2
CASSAETGYEQYF
TGTGCCAGCAGTGCCGAGACAGGTTACGAGCAGTACTTC
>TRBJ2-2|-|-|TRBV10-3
CAISEAFSGMNTGELFF
TGTGCCATCAGTGAGGCGTTCTCGGGGATGAACACCGGGGAGCTGTTTTTT
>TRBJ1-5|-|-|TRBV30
CAWSVYFATWKDTDQPQHF
TGTGCCTGGAGTGTTTATTTTGCGACGTGGAAGGACACAGATCAGCCCCAGCATTTT
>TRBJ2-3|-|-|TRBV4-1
CASSQVRTDTQYF
TGCGCCAGCAGCCAAGTTCGAACAGATACGCAGTATTTT
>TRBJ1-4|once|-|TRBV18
CASSPRSSATNEKLFF
TGTGCCAGCTCACCGAGATCCAGTGCAACTAATGAAAAACTGTTTTTT
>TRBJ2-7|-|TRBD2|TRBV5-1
CASSQSPLAGGSYEQYF
TGCGCCAGCAGCCAATCCCCTTTAGCGGGAGGTTCCTACGAGCAGTACTTC
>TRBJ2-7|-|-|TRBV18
CASSLPGARGEQYF
TGTGCCAGCTCACTCCCGGGGGCCCGTGGGGAGCAGTACTTC
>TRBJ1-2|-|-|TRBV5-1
CASSLVGVDGYTF
TGCGCCAGCAGCTTGGTGGGTGTGGATGGCTACACCTTC
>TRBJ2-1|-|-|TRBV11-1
CASSVGFGQFF
TGTGCCAGCAGCGTCGGTTTCGGGCAGTTCTTC
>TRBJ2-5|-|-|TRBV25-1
CASTQVGGTQYF
TGTGCCAGCACACAGGTTGGTGGGACCCAGTACTTC
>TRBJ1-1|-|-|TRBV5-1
CASSLLVGNTEAFF
TGCGCCAGCAGCTTGTTGGTCGGGAACACTGAAGCTTTCTTT
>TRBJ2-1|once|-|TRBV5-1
CASSRDPGGNEQFF
TGCGCCAGCAGCAGGGACCCCGGCGGGAATGAGCAGTTCTTC
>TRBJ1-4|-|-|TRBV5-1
CASSWSGQFASTNEKLFF
TGCGCCAGCAGCTGGAGTGGCCAGTTCGCGTCAACTAATGAAAAACTGTTTTTT
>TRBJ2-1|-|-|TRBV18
CASSTPGIFANEQFF
TGTGCCAGCTCAACCCCGGGGATTTTCGCCAATGAGCAGTTCTTC
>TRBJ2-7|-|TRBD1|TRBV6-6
CASSYPDRGPYEQYF
TGTGCCAGCAGTTATCCGGACAGGGGGCCTTACGAGCAGTACTTC
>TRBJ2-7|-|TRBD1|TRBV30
CAWSGTGQVAYEQYF
TGTGCCTGGAGTGGGACAGGGCAGGTCGCCTACGAGCAGTACTTC
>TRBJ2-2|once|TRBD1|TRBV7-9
CASSLEGFWTGGKTGELFF
TGTGCCAGCAGCTTAGAGGGATTCTGGACAGGGGGCAAAACCGGGGAGCTGTTTTTT
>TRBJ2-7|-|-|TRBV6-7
CASSYQTRRGEQYF
TGTGCCAGCAGTTATCAAACACGCCGCGGGGAGCAGTACTTC
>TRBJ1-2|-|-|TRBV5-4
CASSSRTSDYTF
TGTGCCAGCAGCTCCCGGACGAGTGACTACACCTTC
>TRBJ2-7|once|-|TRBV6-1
CASSNSTRHLYEQYF
TGTGCCAGCAGTAATTCAACAAGGCACCTCTACGAGCAGTACTTC
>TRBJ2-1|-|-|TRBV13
CASSLLGETYNEQFF
TGTGCCAGCAGCTTACTTGGGGAGACGTACAATGAGCAGTTCTTC